This T cell receptor beta chain was obtained from a study of CDR3 diversity in severe acne. The V and J ends lost 5 bases and 6 bases, in that order; junction bases with no gene match: 6. Germline-derived CDR1 and CDR2 are LNHDA and SQIVND (reference sequence). The CDR3 consists of 15 residues. TCRdb reprocessed the PCR reads with MiXCR, giving one entry per CDR3 protein. The sample yields more than 85,000 distinct CDR3 sequences, 45% to 60% seen once. In this sample, this clonotype turned up many times. What was sequenced was blood. The TCR comes from a male donor with acne. The V and J genes are TRBV19 and TRBJ1-4; TRBD1 agrees at 10 bases. The CDR3 spells CASSETGGADEKLFF. The CDR3 DNA is TGTGCCAGTAGTGAGACAGGGGGCGCTGATGAAAAACTGTTTTTT.